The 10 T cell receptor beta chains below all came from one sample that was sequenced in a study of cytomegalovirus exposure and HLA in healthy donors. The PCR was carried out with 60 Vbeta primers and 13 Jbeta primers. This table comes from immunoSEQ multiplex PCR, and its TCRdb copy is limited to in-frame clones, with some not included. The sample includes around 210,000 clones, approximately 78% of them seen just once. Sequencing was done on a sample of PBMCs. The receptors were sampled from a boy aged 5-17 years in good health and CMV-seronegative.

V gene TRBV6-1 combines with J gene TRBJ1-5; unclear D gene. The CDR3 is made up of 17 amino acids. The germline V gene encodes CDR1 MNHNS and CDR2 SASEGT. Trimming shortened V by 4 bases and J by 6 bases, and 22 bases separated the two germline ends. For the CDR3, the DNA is TGTGCCAGCAGTGCCGGAGGACCGGCCGCTATCCTTCAGCCCCAGCATTTT. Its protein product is CASSAGGPAAILQPQHF.

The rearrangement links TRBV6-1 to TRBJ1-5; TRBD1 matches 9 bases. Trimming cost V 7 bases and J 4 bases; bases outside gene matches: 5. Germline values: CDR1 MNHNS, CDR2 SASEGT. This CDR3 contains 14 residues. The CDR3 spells CASTGGQGNQPQHF. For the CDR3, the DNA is TGTGCCAGCACGGGTGGACAGGGGAATCAGCCCCAGCATTTT.

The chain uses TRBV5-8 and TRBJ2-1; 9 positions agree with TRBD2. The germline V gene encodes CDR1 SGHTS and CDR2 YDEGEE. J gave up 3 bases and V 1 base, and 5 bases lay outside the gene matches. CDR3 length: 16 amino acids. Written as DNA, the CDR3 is TGTGCCAGCAGCTTGCCCTCTAGCGGGGACTACAATGAGCAGTTCTTC. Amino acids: CASSLPSSGDYNEQFF.

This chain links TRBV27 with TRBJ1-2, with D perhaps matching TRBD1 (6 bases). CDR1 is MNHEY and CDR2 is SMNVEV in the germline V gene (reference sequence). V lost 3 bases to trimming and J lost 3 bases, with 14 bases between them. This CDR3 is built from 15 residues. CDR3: CASSFTGLTDYGYTF. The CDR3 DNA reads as TGTGCCAGCAGTTTTACAGGGCTTACCGACTATGGCTACACCTTC.

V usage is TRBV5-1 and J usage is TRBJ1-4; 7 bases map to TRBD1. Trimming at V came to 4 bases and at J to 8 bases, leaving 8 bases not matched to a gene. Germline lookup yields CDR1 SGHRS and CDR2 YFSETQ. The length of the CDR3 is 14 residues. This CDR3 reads CASSPRQGNEKLFF. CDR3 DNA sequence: TGCGCCAGCAGCCCTAGACAGGGTAACGAAAAACTGTTTTTT.

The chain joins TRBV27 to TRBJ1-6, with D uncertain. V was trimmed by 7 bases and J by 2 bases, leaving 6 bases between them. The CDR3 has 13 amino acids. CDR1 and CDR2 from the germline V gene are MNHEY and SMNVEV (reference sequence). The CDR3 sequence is CASTRTYNSPLHF. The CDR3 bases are TGTGCCAGCACGCGGACCTATAATTCACCCCTCCACTTT.

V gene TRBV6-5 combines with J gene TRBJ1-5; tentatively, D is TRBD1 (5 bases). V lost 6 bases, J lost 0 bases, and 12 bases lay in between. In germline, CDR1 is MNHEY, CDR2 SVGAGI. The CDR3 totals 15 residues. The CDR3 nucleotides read TGTGCCAGCAGGATGACAGCCTATAGCAATCAGCCCCAGCATTTT. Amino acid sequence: CASRMTAYSNQPQHF.

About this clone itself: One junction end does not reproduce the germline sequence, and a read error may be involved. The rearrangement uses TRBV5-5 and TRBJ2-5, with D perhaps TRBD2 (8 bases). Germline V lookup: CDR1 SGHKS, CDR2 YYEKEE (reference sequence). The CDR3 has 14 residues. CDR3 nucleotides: TGTGACAGCAGCGGGGGACAGTACCAGGAGACCCAGTACTTC. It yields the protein CDSSGGQYQETQYF.

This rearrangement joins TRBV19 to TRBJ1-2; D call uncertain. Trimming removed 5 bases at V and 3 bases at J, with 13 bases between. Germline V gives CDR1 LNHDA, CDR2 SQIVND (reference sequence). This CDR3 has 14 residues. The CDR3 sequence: CASSVRARDYGYTF. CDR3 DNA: TGTGCCAGTAGTGTGAGGGCTAGGGACTATGGCTACACCTTC.

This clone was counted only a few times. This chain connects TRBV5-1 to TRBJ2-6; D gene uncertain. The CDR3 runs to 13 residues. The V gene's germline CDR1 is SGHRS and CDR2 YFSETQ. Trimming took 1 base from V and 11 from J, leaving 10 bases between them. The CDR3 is CASSLLPSDVLTF. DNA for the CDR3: TGCGCCAGCAGCTTGCTACCCTCGGACGTCCTGACTTTC.